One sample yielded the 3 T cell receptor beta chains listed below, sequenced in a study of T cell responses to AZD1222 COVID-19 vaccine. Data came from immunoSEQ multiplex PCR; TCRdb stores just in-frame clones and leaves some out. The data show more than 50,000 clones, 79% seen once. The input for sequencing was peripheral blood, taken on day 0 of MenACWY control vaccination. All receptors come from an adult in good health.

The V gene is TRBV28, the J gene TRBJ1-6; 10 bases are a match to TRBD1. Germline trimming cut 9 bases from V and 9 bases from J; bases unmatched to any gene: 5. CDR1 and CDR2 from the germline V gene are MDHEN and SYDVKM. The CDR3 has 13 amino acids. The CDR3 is CASYRDRGSPLHF. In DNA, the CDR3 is TGTGCCAGTTACCGGGACAGGGGTTCACCCCTCCACTTT.

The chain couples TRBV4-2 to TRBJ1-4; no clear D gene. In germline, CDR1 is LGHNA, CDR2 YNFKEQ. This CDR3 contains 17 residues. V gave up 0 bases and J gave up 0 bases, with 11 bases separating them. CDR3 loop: CASSQDPGTATNEKLFF. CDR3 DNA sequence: TGTGCCAGCAGCCAAGATCCGGGTACGGCAACTAATGAAAAACTGTTTTTT.

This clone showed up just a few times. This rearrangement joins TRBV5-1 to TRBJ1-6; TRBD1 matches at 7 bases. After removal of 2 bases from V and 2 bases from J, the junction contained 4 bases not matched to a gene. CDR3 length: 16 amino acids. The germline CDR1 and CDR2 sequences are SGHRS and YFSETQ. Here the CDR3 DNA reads TGCGCCAGCAGCTTACAGGGGATCGCCTATAATTCACCCCTCCACTTT. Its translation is CASSLQGIAYNSPLHF.